A selection of T cell receptor beta chains follows, all from one sample in a study of neoadjuvant anti-PD-1 for oral cavity cancer. Data came from immunoSEQ multiplex PCR; TCRdb stores just in-frame clones and leaves some out. The table has approximately 10,000 clones, 70% to 80% seen once; the top ten hold roughly 3.7%. Material: PBMCs, obtained after nivolumab (anti-PD-1) treatment. These receptors were obtained from a person aged 35 to 85 with oral cavity squamous cell carcinoma. The CDR3 runs from the conserved cysteine through the conserved F or W. The D gene is left open where the match is weak. Clone size is given for some rows only: seen once, a few or many times, or a class if the clone is expanded.

d_gene: .
abundance: .
j_gene: TRBJ1-1
v_gene: TRBV5-1
CDR3nt: TGCGCCAGCGCTAGGGGCAGGGAGAACACTGAAGCTTTCTTT
CDR3aa: CASARGRENTEAFF

d_gene: .
abundance: .
j_gene: TRBJ2-7
v_gene: TRBV29-1
CDR3nt: TGCAGCGTTGAAGAAGGCGGGAAGCAGTACTTC
CDR3aa: CSVEEGGKQYF

d_gene: .
abundance: .
j_gene: TRBJ2-6
v_gene: TRBV28
CDR3nt: TGTGCCAGCAGTACAGGGTCTGGGGCCAACGTCCTGACTTTC
CDR3aa: CASSTGSGANVLTF

d_gene: .
abundance: .
j_gene: TRBJ2-7
v_gene: TRBV7-8
CDR3nt: TGTGCCAGCAGCTCGCGACGTTTGGCCGGGTACGAGCAGTACTTC
CDR3aa: CASSSRRLAGYEQYF

d_gene: TRBD2
abundance: .
j_gene: TRBJ2-5
v_gene: TRBV7-9
CDR3nt: TGTGCCAGCAGCCCAGGGACTAGATCTGAGGAGACCCAGTACTTC
CDR3aa: CASSPGTRSEETQYF

d_gene: .
abundance: .
j_gene: TRBJ2-4
v_gene: TRBV5-6
CDR3nt: TGTGCCAGCGCCGGGGGCCCCTATCTGGACATTCAGTACTTC
CDR3aa: CASAGGPYLDIQYF

d_gene: TRBD2
abundance: .
j_gene: TRBJ2-7
v_gene: TRBV18
CDR3nt: TGTGCCAGCTCAACCTCCGGGACTAGCGGGACCCCTTCCTACGAGCAGTACTTC
CDR3aa: CASSTSGTSGTPSYEQYF

d_gene: TRBD1
abundance: .
j_gene: TRBJ1-1
v_gene: TRBV5-6
CDR3nt: TGTGCCAGCAGCTTCGGTCCGCGGGACAGCACTGAAGCTTTCTTT
CDR3aa: CASSFGPRDSTEAFF

d_gene: .
abundance: .
j_gene: TRBJ2-2
v_gene: TRBV14
CDR3nt: TGTGCCAGCAGGTCACAGCTGAACACCGGGGAGCTGTTTTTT
CDR3aa: CASRSQLNTGELFF

d_gene: .
abundance: few
j_gene: TRBJ2-4
v_gene: TRBV5-6
CDR3nt: TGTGCCAGCAGCTTGAGGGGATTAGCCAAAAACATTCAGTACTTC
CDR3aa: CASSLRGLAKNIQYF

d_gene: .
abundance: .
j_gene: TRBJ2-5
v_gene: TRBV5-1
CDR3nt: TGCGCCAGCAGCTTGGAAGGCTCCCGGTACCAAGAGACCCAGTACTTC
CDR3aa: CASSLEGSRYQETQYF

d_gene: .
abundance: few
j_gene: TRBJ1-3
v_gene: TRBV7-9
CDR3nt: TGTGCCAGCAGCCTCGGACACTCTGGAAACACCATATATTTT
CDR3aa: CASSLGHSGNTIYF

d_gene: .
abundance: .
j_gene: TRBJ1-3
v_gene: TRBV11-2
CDR3nt: TGTGCCAGCAGCTCTCGGGACTCGGGGGGAAACACCATATATTTT
CDR3aa: CASSSRDSGGNTIYF

d_gene: TRBD2
abundance: .
j_gene: TRBJ2-5
v_gene: TRBV29-1
CDR3nt: TGCAGCGTCGACGGACTAGCGATAGAGACCCAGTACTTC
CDR3aa: CSVDGLAIETQYF

d_gene: TRBD1
abundance: .
j_gene: TRBJ1-3
v_gene: TRBV4-2
CDR3nt: TGTGCCAGCAGCCCCCCCCCAGGGGGCGCGCAAGGAAACACCATATATTTT
CDR3aa: CASSPPPGGAQGNTIYF

d_gene: .
abundance: .
j_gene: TRBJ2-7
v_gene: TRBV5-6
CDR3nt: TGTGCCAGCGGTCCGACCTACGAGCAGTACTTC
CDR3aa: CASGPTYEQYF

d_gene: .
abundance: few
j_gene: TRBJ1-3
v_gene: TRBV6-1
CDR3nt: TGTGCCAGCAGTCGACAGATCAACTCTGGAAACACCATATATTTT
CDR3aa: CASSRQINSGNTIYF

d_gene: .
abundance: .
j_gene: TRBJ2-7
v_gene: TRBV4-1
CDR3nt: TGCGCCAGCAGCCACTTAGGCACAGGTCATTCCTACGAGCAGTACTTC
CDR3aa: CASSHLGTGHSYEQYF

d_gene: .
abundance: .
j_gene: TRBJ1-2
v_gene: TRBV19
CDR3nt: TGTGCCAGTAGTCCCTTCCAAGGGGGATATGGCTACACCTTC
CDR3aa: CASSPFQGGYGYTF

d_gene: .
abundance: .
j_gene: TRBJ2-5
v_gene: TRBV15
CDR3nt: TGTGCCACCAGCAGAGAAACGGGACGGGGGGAGACCCAGTACTTC
CDR3aa: CATSRETGRGETQYF

d_gene: TRBD2
abundance: .
j_gene: TRBJ2-3
v_gene: TRBV5-8
CDR3nt: TGTGCCAGCAGCTTGGAAGAGCGGGGTTCAGATACGCAGTATTTT
CDR3aa: CASSLEERGSDTQYF

d_gene: .
abundance: once
j_gene: TRBJ2-2
v_gene: TRBV9
CDR3nt: TGTGCCAGCAGCCTTTCCATCGGTTCAGGGGGGAGTTACACCGGGGAGCTGTTTTTT
CDR3aa: CASSLSIGSGGSYTGELFF

d_gene: .
abundance: .
j_gene: TRBJ1-2
v_gene: TRBV7-2
CDR3nt: TGTGCCAGCAGCCGAGGGGGGGGAGCTAACTATGGCTACACCTTC
CDR3aa: CASSRGGGANYGYTF

d_gene: TRBD1
abundance: .
j_gene: TRBJ1-2
v_gene: TRBV2
CDR3nt: TGTGCCAGCAGTGCTGTTCCGGGACAGGGAGCGAATGGCTACACCTTC
CDR3aa: CASSAVPGQGANGYTF

d_gene: .
abundance: once
j_gene: TRBJ2-1
v_gene: TRBV4-1
CDR3nt: TGCGCCAGCAGCCAGGGGGTGGCCTTTTCGGATGAGCAGTTCTTC
CDR3aa: CASSQGVAFSDEQFF

d_gene: .
abundance: .
j_gene: TRBJ1-1
v_gene: TRBV7-9
CDR3nt: TGTGCCAGCAGCTTACGAGACCTTAACACTGAAGCTTTCTTT
CDR3aa: CASSLRDLNTEAFF

d_gene: .
abundance: .
j_gene: TRBJ2-2
v_gene: TRBV10-2
CDR3nt: TGCGCCAGCAATGGCCTCCGCATGACCTTGAACACCGGGGAGCTGTTTTTT
CDR3aa: CASNGLRMTLNTGELFF

d_gene: .
abundance: few
j_gene: TRBJ1-5
v_gene: TRBV6-6
CDR3nt: TGTGCCAGCAGTTACTCAACAGTAAATCAGCCCCAGCATTTT
CDR3aa: CASSYSTVNQPQHF

d_gene: TRBD1
abundance: once
j_gene: TRBJ1-5
v_gene: TRBV27
CDR3nt: TGTGCCAGCAGTACCCGGACAGGGGGTATTCAGCCCCAGCATTTT
CDR3aa: CASSTRTGGIQPQHF

d_gene: TRBD1
abundance: .
j_gene: TRBJ1-2
v_gene: TRBV5-1
CDR3nt: TGCGCCAGCAGCTTGGCGGTGACAGGGCTTAACTATGGCTACACCTTC
CDR3aa: CASSLAVTGLNYGYTF

d_gene: .
abundance: few
j_gene: TRBJ2-2
v_gene: TRBV9
CDR3nt: TGTGCCAGCAGCCTAGATTTTTCCGGGGAGCTGTTTTTT
CDR3aa: CASSLDFSGELFF

d_gene: TRBD2
abundance: .
j_gene: TRBJ2-3
v_gene: TRBV6-6
CDR3nt: TGTGCCAGCAGTTTGCGGGAGGGGGATACGCAGTATTTT
CDR3aa: CASSLREGDTQYF

d_gene: .
abundance: .
j_gene: TRBJ1-2
v_gene: TRBV28
CDR3nt: TGTGCCAGCAGGTTAGGGTCGTCAGTAGATGGCTACACCTTC
CDR3aa: CASRLGSSVDGYTF